The 5 T cell receptor beta chains below were found in one sample sequenced in a study of Ad26.COV2.S vaccination and SARS-CoV-2 variants. Sequencing used immunoSEQ multiplex PCR; TCRdb keeps in-frame clones, though not all of them. The sample lists about 400,000 clones; 88% were seen once. As for treatment: roughly 18 received Ad26.COV2.S at low or high dose, single or two shots; 5 received placebo; per-sample allocation not given. The study sampled participants on day 63 after the first vaccine or placebo injection. Material: peripheral blood, obtained in a trial of Ad26.COV2.S vaccine versus placebo. The origin of the receptors is a person between 18 and 59 years old who received the Ad26.COV2.S COVID-19 vaccine or a placebo.

This clone was counted a single time. This chain uses TRBV27 with TRBJ1-5; D is ambiguous. The CDR3 is 13 residues long. CDR1 is MNHEY and CDR2 is SMNVEV in the germline V gene (reference sequence). V shed 3 bases and J shed 4 bases, with 7 bases lying between them. CDR3 in amino acids: CASSFTPNQPQHF. The CDR3 DNA reads TGTGCCAGCAGTTTCACTCCTAATCAGCCCCAGCATTTT.

CDR3 in DNA: TGTGCCAGCTCACCTATCGGGGACAGGGACAATGAGCAGTTCTTC. Translated, it gives CASSPIGDRDNEQFF. The gene calls are TRBV18 and TRBJ2-1, with 9 bases fitting TRBD1. Germline values: CDR1 KGHSH, CDR2 LQKENI. The CDR3 consists of 15 residues. The V gene end was trimmed by 3 bases and the J gene end by 5 bases; junction bases not matched to a gene: 5.

V usage is TRBV3-1 (or the pseudogene TRBV3-2) and J usage is TRBJ1-4; perhaps TRBD1 as D (6 bases). The CDR3 is 14 residues long. From germline, CDR1 is LGHDT and CDR2 YNNKEL (reference sequence). V shed 6 bases and J shed 12 bases, with 20 bases lying between them. The CDR3 is CASRVQGGRGQLFF. CDR3 DNA sequence: TGTGCCAGCAGGGTACAGGGAGGGCGCGGTCAACTGTTTTTT.

V gene TRBV27 combines with J gene TRBJ2-7, with D perhaps given as TRBD1 or TRBD2 (5 bases each). The CDR3 spans 11 residues. Germline-derived CDR1 and CDR2 are MNHEY and SMNVEV (reference sequence). Trimming pared 6 bases from V and 7 bases from J, leaving 10 bases between. Here the CDR3 reads CASRRGVEQYF. DNA for the CDR3: TGTGCCAGCAGGAGGGGTGTGGAGCAGTACTTC.

This chain connects TRBV20-1 to TRBJ2-5; D is ambiguous. The CDR3 totals 14 residues. Trimming left V 3 bases short and J 0 bases short, with 11 bases between. Germline-derived CDR1 and CDR2 are DFQATT and SNEGSKA (reference sequence). The CDR3 loop reads CSASGQAYQETQYF. The DNA for the CDR3 is TGCAGTGCTAGTGGTCAGGCGTACCAAGAGACCCAGTACTTC.